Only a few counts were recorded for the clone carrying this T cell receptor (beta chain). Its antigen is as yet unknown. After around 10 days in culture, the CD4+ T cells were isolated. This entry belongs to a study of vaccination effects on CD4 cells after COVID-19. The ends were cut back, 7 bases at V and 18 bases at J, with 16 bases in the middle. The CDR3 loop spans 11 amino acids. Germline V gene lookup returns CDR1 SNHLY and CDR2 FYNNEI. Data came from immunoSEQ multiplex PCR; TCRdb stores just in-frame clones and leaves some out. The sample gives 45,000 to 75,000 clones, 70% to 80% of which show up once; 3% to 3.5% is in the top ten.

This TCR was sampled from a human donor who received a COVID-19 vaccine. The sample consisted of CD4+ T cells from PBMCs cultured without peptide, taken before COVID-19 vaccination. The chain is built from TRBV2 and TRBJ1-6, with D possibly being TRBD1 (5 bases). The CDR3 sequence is CASNGAATAHF. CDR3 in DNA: TGTGCCAGCAATGGGGCGGCAACGGCCCACTTT.